Listed below are T cell receptor beta chains from one sample, sequenced in a study of blood T cell repertoires in COVID-19. TCRdb keeps only in-frame clones here, not all; method: immunoSEQ multiplex PCR. This table holds under 250,000 clones, approximately 80% found once. The sample was PBMCs or T cells enriched from blood (not recorded which). The origin of the receptors is a young man with acute COVID-19. CDR3s include the opening cysteine and the closing phenylalanine or tryptophan. The D gene is left open where the match is weak. For some rows the clone size is stated as once, few or many, or as a class when expanded; others skip it.

TRBJ2-5,TRBV15,NA,NA,TGTGCCACCAGCAGACAGGGGGGCGAGACCCAGTACTTC,CATSRQGGETQYF
TRBJ1-5,TRBV6-5,NA,NA,TGTGCCAGCAGTTACTTAGGGGGGGTCGATCAGCCCCAGCATTTT,CASSYLGGVDQPQHF
TRBJ1-5,TRBV25-1,NA,NA,TGTGCCAGCAGCCAGGGTGGTGCTCAGCCCCAGCATTTT,CASSQGGAQPQHF
TRBJ2-1,TRBV7-3,once,TRBD2,TGTGCCAGCAGCCCCAGGACTAGCGGGGGGCTTACCTACAATGAGCAGTTCTTC,CASSPRTSGGLTYNEQFF
TRBJ2-4,TRBV7-9,NA,TRBD1,TGTGCCAGCAGCTTAGGGTGGACAGGGGGAAACATTCAGTACTTC,CASSLGWTGGNIQYF
TRBJ2-5,TRBV6-6,NA,TRBD2,TGTGCCAGCAGTTCCTGGGGTAGCGGGGGGGCGGAGACCCAGTACTTC,CASSSWGSGGAETQYF
TRBJ1-1,TRBV3-1/TRBV3-2,few,NA,TGTGCCAGCAGCAAGGGAGACCGGCGGAAAACTGAAGCTTTCTTT,CASSKGDRRKTEAFF
TRBJ2-1,TRBV19,NA,TRBD1,TGTGCCAGTAGTATAGGCAGGGGGAATGAGCAGTTCTTC,CASSIGRGNEQFF
TRBJ1-5,TRBV28,few,NA,TGTGCCAGCAGCTCAGGGGATCAGCCCCAGCATTTT,CASSSGDQPQHF
TRBJ1-4,TRBV7-2,NA,NA,TGTGCCAGCAGCAACCCAATGGGACACAATGAAAAACTGTTTTTT,CASSNPMGHNEKLFF
TRBJ2-3,TRBV7-2,once,TRBD1,TGTGCCAGCAGCTTAGCGCTAAGTGAGCTACAGGGGACGAGAAGAAATACGCAGTATTTT,CASSLALSELQGTRRNTQYF
TRBJ2-1,TRBV28,NA,TRBD1,TGTGCCAGCAGTGTGGACGGGACAGAATACAATGAGCAGTTCTTC,CASSVDGTEYNEQFF
TRBJ2-2,TRBV28,NA,NA,TGTGCCAGCAGAGATCGGGGGACCGGGGAGCTGTTTTTT,CASRDRGTGELFF
TRBJ2-3,TRBV6-4,NA,TRBD1,TGTGCCAGCAGCAACAGGGGGCTTGGCACAGATACGCAGTATTTT,CASSNRGLGTDTQYF
TRBJ1-4,TRBV5-1,NA,TRBD1,TGCGCCAGCAGCTGGACACAGGGGGCGGGTGAAAAACTGTTTTTT,CASSWTQGAGEKLFF
TRBJ2-1,TRBV9,NA,NA,TGTGCCAGCAGCGGCGGAAGAAGCTCCTACAATGAGCAGTTCTTC,CASSGGRSSYNEQFF